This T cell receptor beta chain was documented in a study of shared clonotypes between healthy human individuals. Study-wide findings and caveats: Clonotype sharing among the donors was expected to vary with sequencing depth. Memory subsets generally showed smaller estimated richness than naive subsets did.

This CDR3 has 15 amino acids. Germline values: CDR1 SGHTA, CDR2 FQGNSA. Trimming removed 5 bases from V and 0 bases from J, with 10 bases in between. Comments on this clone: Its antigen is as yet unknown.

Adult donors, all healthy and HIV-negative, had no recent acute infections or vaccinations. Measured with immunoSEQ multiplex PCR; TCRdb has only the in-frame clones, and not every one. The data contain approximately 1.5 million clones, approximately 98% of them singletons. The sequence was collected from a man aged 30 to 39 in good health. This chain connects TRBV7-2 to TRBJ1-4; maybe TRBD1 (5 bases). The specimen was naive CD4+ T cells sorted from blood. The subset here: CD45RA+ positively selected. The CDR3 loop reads CASSPGQSTNEKLFF. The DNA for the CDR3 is TGTGCCAGCAGCCCAGGGCAGTCAACTAATGAAAAACTGTTTTTT.